This passage covers 30 T cell receptor beta chains from one sample sequenced in a study of glioma-infiltrating T cells after dendritic cell vaccination. Clones were sequenced by immunoSEQ multiplex PCR, and TCRdb holds only the in-frame ones, with some missing. The data hold roughly 23,000 clones, with 70% to 80% observed a single time. Sequencing used blood, obtained before dendritic cell vaccination. These receptors were obtained from a human donor with glioblastoma.

Only a few counts were recorded for this clone. The V call is TRBV5-1, the J call TRBJ2-3, with a possible D match to TRBD2 (5 bases). From germline, CDR1 is SGHRS and CDR2 YFSETQ. This CDR3 has 16 residues. The V end was cut by 1 base, the J end by 6 bases, with 18 bases between. CDR3 sequence reads: CASSLLEPSPMDTQYF. In DNA, the CDR3 is TGCGCCAGCAGCTTGCTCGAGCCTAGCCCTATGGATACGCAGTATTTT.

This clone was observed a handful of times. The V call is TRBV5-4, the J call TRBJ2-3; possibly TRBD1 for D (11 bases). The CDR3 extends over 18 amino acids. In germline, CDR1 is SGHNT, CDR2 YYREEE (reference sequence). V lost 3 bases, J lost 1 base, and 21 bases lay in between. DNA for the CDR3: TGTGCCAGCAGCTCGGGACAGGGGGGGACTAGCGGCACAGATACGCAGTATTTT. It codes for CASSSGQGGTSGTDTQYF. The full variable domain, rest sourced from reference TRBV5-4 and TRBJ2-3, is ETGVTQSPTHLIKTRGQQVTLRCSSQSGHNTVSWYQQALGQGPQFIFQYYREEENGRGNFPPRFSGLQFPNYSSELNVNALELDDSALYLCASSSGQGGTSGTDTQYFGPGTRLTVL.

This rearrangement joins TRBV9 to TRBJ2-1; 10 positions match TRBD1. The germline gives CDR1 SGDLS, CDR2 YYNGEE. This CDR3 is built from 17 residues. The junction had 12 bases not matched to a gene; V was cut back by 1 base and J by 8 bases. As DNA, the CDR3 is TGTGCCAGCAGCGTAAACCCGTGGGGACAGGGGATTCATGAGCAGTTCTTC. Amino acid sequence: CASSVNPWGQGIHEQFF.

This clone was seen once. V is TRBV7-9 and J is TRBJ2-2; TRBD2 matches at 12 bases. The CDR3 runs 16 residues. V was clipped by 6 bases and J by 8 bases; unmatched bases: 10. Germline CDR1 and CDR2: SEHNR and FQNEAQ (reference sequence). The CDR3 here is CASSLPSGRARGELFF. The CDR3 bases are TGTGCCAGCAGTCTTCCTAGCGGGAGGGCCAGAGGGGAGCTGTTTTTT.

The chain uses TRBV29-1 and TRBJ2-5; perhaps TRBD2 as D (7 bases). CDR3 length: 15 amino acids. V lost 5 bases and J 1 base, leaving 17 bases between the germline ends. The V gene's germline CDR1 is SQVTM and CDR2 ANQGSEA. The CDR3, as DNA: TGCAGCGTTTACAGGGCGGGAGAGTCCCAAGAGACCCAGTACTTC. This translates into CSVYRAGESQETQYF.

This clone has a handful of counts. This chain uses TRBV7-9 with TRBJ1-2, with a tentative D call TRBD1 (5 bases). The CDR3 spans 11 residues. Trimming cost V 7 bases and J 11 bases, with 14 bases left between them. Germline assignment: CDR1 SEHNR and CDR2 FQNEAQ (reference sequence). The CDR3 coding sequence is TGTGCCAGCACGCCGGGGGAAAAGTACACCTTC. As protein: CASTPGEKYTF.

This rearrangement joins TRBV7-8 to TRBJ2-5, with 7 bases aligning to TRBD1. Near its end, the DNA agrees better with TRBJ2-7, so the J call may be wrong. This CDR3 region has 13 residues. Per germline, CDR1 SGHVS and CDR2 FQNEAQ. The CDR3 sequence: CASSPTGAYEQYF. The CDR3 region has the DNA TGTGCCAGCAGCCCTACAGGGGCCTACGAGCAGTACTTC.

The CDR3 here is CASSYQGAGKTTEAFF. The CDR3 DNA sequence: TGTGCCAGCAGTTACCAGGGGGCGGGAAAGACCACTGAAGCTTTCTTT. The V call is TRBV28, the J call TRBJ1-1, with 8 positions matching TRBD1. The germline V gene has CDR1 MDHEN and CDR2 SYDVKM. V dropped 4 bases and J dropped 4; count of bases not matched to a gene: 11. This CDR3 comprises 16 residues.

This clone came up a few times. The CDR3 nucleotides are TGTGCCAGCAGTTACACCGACAGCAACACTGAAGCTTTCTTT. Translated, it gives CASSYTDSNTEAFF. The chain employs TRBV6-6 and TRBJ1-1; D is possibly TRBD1 (5 bases). The V gene lost 2 bases and the J gene lost 2 bases, with 9 bases spanning the gap. The CDR3 totals 14 residues. Per the germline V gene, CDR1 is MNHNY and CDR2 is SVGAGI (reference sequence).

The rearrangement uses TRBV7-3 and TRBJ2-7; no firm D call. Trimming left V 11 bases short and J 5 bases short, with 16 bases between. CDR1 is SGHTA and CDR2 is FQGTGA in the germline V gene. This CDR3 region has 12 residues. The CDR3 bases are TGTGCCGTCGACGGAGCCCTTCACGAGCAGTACTTC. The encoded protein is CAVDGALHEQYF.

This clone was seen once. V is TRBV7-3 and J is TRBJ2-7; 8 bases map to TRBD2. The CDR3 is 16 residues long. V lost 5 bases and J lost 2; bases outside the gene matches: 11. The germline V gene has CDR1 SGHTA and CDR2 FQGTGA. This chain's CDR3 is CASSPQATSGPYEQYF. CDR3 in DNA: TGTGCCAGCAGCCCCCAGGCTACTAGCGGACCCTACGAGCAGTACTTC.

This sequence joins TRBV13 and TRBJ2-3; the D is unclear. Germline V CDR1 and CDR2: PRHDT, FYEKMQ (reference sequence). V lost 0 bases to trimming and J lost 6 bases, with 4 bases between them. CDR3 length: 12 residues. The DNA for the CDR3 is TGTGCCAGCAGCTTAGGCCGGGATACGCAGTATTTT. Encoded protein: CASSLGRDTQYF.

In its sample, this clone was seen a few times. This chain uses TRBV6-5 with TRBJ2-7; 12 positions agree with TRBD1. V shed 5 bases, J shed 4 bases, and the junction held 3 bases outside the gene matches. Per the germline V gene, CDR1 is MNHEY and CDR2 is SVGAGI. The CDR3 runs to 14 residues. CDR3 coding DNA: TGTGCCAGCAGTGGGACAGGGGGCGGATACGAGCAGTACTTC. It codes for CASSGTGGGYEQYF.

V and J are TRBV18 and TRBJ2-7; D unresolved. The CDR3 covers 14 residues. The germline gives CDR1 KGHSH, CDR2 LQKENI. V dropped 0 bases and J dropped 6 bases, with 12 bases sitting between them. The CDR3 coding sequence is TGTGCCAGCTCACCACCCTCACCGAGTACCGAGCAGTACTTC. This gives the protein CASSPPSPSTEQYF.

The chain couples TRBV30 to TRBJ1-1; D possibly corresponds to TRBD1 (5 bases). The CDR3 sequence is 13 residues long. Germline-derived CDR1 and CDR2 are GTSNPN and SVGIG (reference sequence). The germline V and J ends were trimmed by 3 bases and 0 bases, with 8 bases remaining between them. CDR3 amino acids: CAWRGGLNTEAFF. In DNA form, the CDR3 reads TGTGCCTGGAGGGGGGGACTGAACACTGAAGCTTTCTTT. The full variable domain, in which reference TRBV30 and TRBJ1-1 provide the parts outside the CDR3, is SQTIHQWPATLVQPVGSPLSLECTVEGTSNPNLYWYRQAAGRGLQLLFYSVGIGQISSEVPQNLSASRPQDRQFILSSKKLLLSDSGFYLCAWRGGLNTEAFFGQGTRLTVV.

The J gene is TRBJ2-7, the V gene TRBV9, with TRBD1 identical over 8 bases. Germline trimming cut 3 bases from V and 2 bases from J; bases unmatched to any gene: 4. Germline V lookup: CDR1 SGDLS, CDR2 YYNGEE. CDR3 length equals 14 residues. The CDR3 loop reads CASSARDRTYEQYF. The CDR3, as DNA: TGTGCCAGCAGCGCCAGGGACAGGACCTACGAGCAGTACTTC.

This chain joins TRBV6-1 and TRBJ2-7; D perhaps matches TRBD1 (6 bases). There are 12 residues in the CDR3. Trimming took 6 bases from V and 4 from J, leaving 10 bases between them. From germline, CDR1 is MNHNS and CDR2 SASEGT. CDR3 residues: CASSADRYEQYF. In nucleotides, the CDR3 is TGTGCCAGCAGCGCGGACAGATACGAGCAGTACTTC.

This sequence joins TRBV28 and TRBJ1-4, with D hard to call. This CDR3 is 12 amino acids long. V lost 3 bases to trimming and J lost 8 bases, with 7 bases between them. Germline-derived CDR1 and CDR2 are MDHEN and SYDVKM. CDR3 DNA sequence: TGTGCCAGCAGTTTGGGGAGCGAAAAACTGTTTTTT. Amino acids: CASSLGSEKLFF.

This clone was counted once. The J gene is TRBJ2-1, the V gene TRBV9; TRBD2 matches 8 bases. The CDR3 sequence is 15 residues long. V shed 3 bases and J 0 bases; nucleotides not matched to a gene: 2. Germline V lookup: CDR1 SGDLS, CDR2 YYNGEE. The CDR3 reads CASSASGGSYNEQFF. CDR3 in DNA: TGTGCCAGCAGCGCAAGCGGGGGCTCCTACAATGAGCAGTTCTTC.

This clone showed up just a few times. The rearrangement links TRBV29-1 to TRBJ1-2; 7 bases fit TRBD1. V shed 3 bases, J shed 4 bases, and the junction held 17 bases outside the gene matches. CDR1 is SQVTM and CDR2 is ANQGSEA in the germline V gene. The CDR3 extends over 17 amino acids. Here the CDR3 DNA reads TGCAGCGTTGACATTACCCGTCCGGACAGGCAACGCTATGGCTACACCTTC. It yields the protein CSVDITRPDRQRYGYTF.

The chain joins TRBV28 to TRBJ2-2; the match to TRBD1 covers 10 bases. The germline V gene has CDR1 MDHEN and CDR2 SYDVKM. The CDR3 has 16 amino acids. Unmatched junction bases numbered 8, after V lost 5 bases and J lost 5 bases. For the CDR3, the DNA is TGTGCCAGCAGTACGATCCGGGACAGGGGAACCGGGGAGCTGTTTTTT. It codes for CASSTIRDRGTGELFF.

The J gene is TRBJ2-1, the V gene TRBV2, with 10 bases aligning to TRBD2. The CDR3 consists of 15 residues. Germline V lookup: CDR1 SNHLY, CDR2 FYNNEI. The J segment lost 7 bases and the V segment lost 7 bases, leaving 10 bases of the junction unmatched. For the CDR3, the DNA is TGTGCCAGCACCAAAGACAGCGGGAGGGGAAATGAGCAGTTCTTC. It is translated as CASTKDSGRGNEQFF.

V usage is TRBV7-6 and J usage is TRBJ1-1; weak D call: TRBD1 (5 bases). V was clipped by 5 bases and J by 8 bases, with 12 bases between them. Looked up from germline, CDR1 is SGHVS and CDR2 is FNYEAQ. This CDR3 contains 12 residues. DNA for the CDR3: TGTGCCAGCAGCCCCGGGACTCAGGAAGCTTTCTTT. It codes for CASSPGTQEAFF.

The gene calls are TRBV7-6 and TRBJ2-1, with TRBD1 matching over 8 bases. CDR1 and CDR2 (germline): SGHVS, FNYEAQ. The CDR3 has 14 residues. Trimming removed 5 bases from V and 7 bases from J; junction bases left unmatched: 7. This CDR3 is CASSQTRDRNEQFF. The CDR3 DNA reads as TGTGCCAGCAGCCAAACACGGGACAGGAATGAGCAGTTCTTC.

J is TRBJ2-2 and V is TRBV7-9, with TRBD2 matching over 8 bases. The trim removed 5 bases at V and 9 bases at J, leaving 11 bases unmatched. The CDR3 has 15 amino acids. Per germline, CDR1 SEHNR and CDR2 FQNEAQ (reference sequence). The CDR3 DNA reads as TGTGCCAGCAGCGAGGCAGCGGGAGATCTCTGGGAGCTGTTTTTT. It specifies CASSEAAGDLWELFF.

The chain has TRBV11-2 and TRBJ2-1, with D hard to call. Trimming stripped 1 base from V and 12 bases from J, with 16 bases between. This CDR3 spans 14 amino acids. Germline CDR1 SGHAT, CDR2 FQNNGV. CDR3 loop: CASSLAPGLLGQFF. The CDR3 bases are TGTGCCAGCAGCTTAGCCCCGGGTTTGTTGGGGCAGTTCTTC.

J is TRBJ1-2 and V is TRBV28; 9 bases are shared with TRBD1. J lost 12 bases, V lost 3 bases, and 11 bases had no gene match. The germline V gene has CDR1 MDHEN and CDR2 SYDVKM. The CDR3 runs 14 residues. DNA of the CDR3: TGTGCCAGCAGTTTCCGGACAGGGGAGGTGCGGCACACCTTC. Protein sequence: CASSFRTGEVRHTF.

The rearrangement joins TRBV7-9 to TRBJ1-1, with 7 bases matching TRBD1. CDR1 is SEHNR and CDR2 is FQNEAQ in the germline V gene (reference sequence). The V and J ends lost 1 base and 5 bases, in that order; junction bases with no gene match: 7. The CDR3 has 15 amino acids. The CDR3 coding sequence is TGTGCCAGCAGCTTAGACAGGGGATCGGAGACTGAAGCTTTCTTT. Translation: CASSLDRGSETEAFF.

This clone was recorded at least ten times. The V call is TRBV19, the J call TRBJ2-1; D is possibly TRBD1 (5 bases). The germline V gene encodes CDR1 LNHDA and CDR2 SQIVND (reference sequence). This CDR3 has 14 amino acids. Trimming pared 3 bases from V and 5 bases from J, leaving 11 bases between. In DNA, the CDR3 is TGTGCCAGTAGTATTTGCCCAGGGAACAATGAGCAGTTCTTC. Translated: CASSICPGNNEQFF.

Sample share makes this clone medium-sized. The chain carries TRBV11-2 and TRBJ2-7; tentatively, D is TRBD1 (6 bases). Germline lookup yields CDR1 SGHAT and CDR2 FQNNGV. The CDR3 is 16 amino acids. V was shortened by 5 bases and J by 3 bases, with 20 bases between the two germline ends. CDR3 sequence reads: CASSAQTSGTLYEQYF. The CDR3 nucleotides read TGTGCCAGCAGCGCGCAAACTTCCGGGACACTCTACGAGCAGTACTTC.